A single sample is the source of the 25 T cell receptor beta chains below, sequenced in a study of early T cells in non-severe SARS-CoV-2 infection. TCRdb independently ran MiXCR on the 5' RACE reads; one entry per CDR3 protein. The repertoire holds tens of thousands of distinct CDR3 sequences, 18% seen once, with around 9.8% in the top ten. Sequenced here: whole blood, sampled at baseline. All receptors derive from an adult who was a healthcare worker with PCR-confirmed SARS-CoV-2 infection or an uninfected control (not recorded which).

This clonotype was recorded at least ten times. DNA of the CDR3: TGTGCCAGCTCACCATCAAGAGGGGGCGGATACGAGCAGTACTTC. Its translation is CASSPSRGGGYEQYF. The V call is TRBV18, the J call TRBJ2-7, with 7 bases fitting TRBD1. The V gene end was trimmed by 2 bases and the J gene end by 4 bases; junction bases not matched to a gene: 8. CDR1 is KGHSH and CDR2 is LQKENI in the germline V gene. The CDR3 has 15 residues.

The V and J genes are TRBV6-2 or TRBV6-3 and TRBJ1-2, with TRBD1 identical over 10 bases. V lost 0 bases and J lost 3; bases outside the gene matches: 4. The CDR3 is 16 residues long. Germline-derived CDR1 and CDR2 are MNHEY and SVGEGT. In DNA, the CDR3 is TGTGCCAGCAGTTACTCTCCGACAGGGGGCTACTATGGCTACACCTTC. Protein sequence: CASSYSPTGGYYGYTF.

This clonotype was found a few times. The V and J genes are TRBV7-8 and TRBJ1-2; 10 positions match TRBD1. This CDR3 spans 15 amino acids. The V gene's germline CDR1 is SGHVS and CDR2 FQNEAQ. J gave up 4 bases and V 6 bases, and 8 bases lay outside the gene matches. CDR3 sequence: CASRKDRGQGYGYTF. CDR3 DNA sequence: TGTGCCAGCAGGAAAGACAGGGGGCAGGGCTATGGCTACACCTTC.

This clonotype was detected only a few times. The V call is TRBV6-1, the J call TRBJ1-5; a weak D match, TRBD1 (6 bases). Germline CDR1 MNHNS, CDR2 SASEGT. CDR3 length equals 15 residues. V lost 8 bases, J lost 1 base, and 15 bases lay in between. The CDR3 region has the DNA TGTGCCAGCGGAAAAACGGGGGCGAGCAATCAGCCCCAGCATTTT. As protein: CASGKTGASNQPQHF.

This clonotype has a handful of counts. This chain links TRBV19 with TRBJ2-3; the match to TRBD2 covers 11 bases. Germline loops: CDR1 LNHDA, CDR2 SQIVND (reference sequence). This CDR3 is built from 17 residues. V lost 7 bases and J lost 2; bases outside the gene matches: 11. Here the CDR3 reads CASNITGLAAHTDTQYF. DNA for the CDR3: TGTGCCAGTAATATCACGGGACTAGCGGCGCACACAGATACGCAGTATTTT. Based on the CDR3 plus reference TRBV19 and TRBJ2-3, the full variable domain is DGGITQSPKYLFRKEGQNVTLSCEQNLNHDAMYWYRQDPGQGLRLIYYSQIVNDFQKGDIAEGYSVSREKKESFPLTVTSAQKNPTAFYLCASNITGLAAHTDTQYFGPGTRLTVL.

The chain combines TRBV11-2 with TRBJ2-1, with TRBD2 matching 8 bases. The CDR3 covers 18 residues. J gave up 4 bases and V 3 bases, and 14 bases lay outside the gene matches. CDR1 is SGHAT, CDR2 FQNNGV, per germline. The CDR3 loop is CASSFGLASTLRYNEQFF. CDR3 DNA sequence: TGTGCCAGCAGCTTTGGACTAGCTTCCACCCTTAGATACAATGAGCAGTTCTTC.

This clonotype was recorded a few times. The genes are TRBV7-9 and TRBJ1-1; perhaps TRBD1 as D (6 bases). Trimming removed 0 bases at V and 2 bases at J, with 16 bases between. The CDR3 length is 17 residues. Germline CDR1 SEHNR, CDR2 FQNEAQ (reference sequence). For the CDR3, the DNA is TGTGCCAGCAGCTTAGCGGGGGCAGGGGCTTTTAACACTGAAGCTTTCTTT. Its translation is CASSLAGAGAFNTEAFF.

This rearrangement joins TRBV20-1 to TRBJ2-3, with TRBD2 matching 13 bases. Germline V lookup: CDR1 DFQATT, CDR2 SNEGSKA (reference sequence). V shed 6 bases, J shed 0 bases, and the junction held 6 bases outside the gene matches. The CDR3 extends over 16 amino acids. CDR3 nucleotides: TGCAGTGCGCCTGGGACTAGCGGGGAGAGCACAGATACGCAGTATTTT. Its translation: CSAPGTSGESTDTQYF.

This clonotype was found many times. The genes are TRBV5-5 and TRBJ2-1, with 9 nucleotides matching TRBD1. V trimming: 3 bases; J trimming: 5 bases; junction bases outside the gene matches: 9. Germline V gives CDR1 SGHKS, CDR2 YYEKEE (reference sequence). CDR3 length: 16 residues. The CDR3 DNA follows: TGTGCCAGCAGCTCCGGTGACAGGGGGGTCGACAATGAGCAGTTCTTC. It encodes CASSSGDRGVDNEQFF. Full variable domain (missing parts from reference TRBV5-5 and TRBJ2-1): DAGVTQSPTHLIKTRGQQVTLRCSPISGHKSVSWYQQVLGQGPQFIFQYYEKEERGRGNFPDRFSARQFPNYSSELNVNALLLGDSALYLCASSSGDRGVDNEQFFGPGTRLTVL.

The CDR3 DNA reads TGTGCCAGCTCACTGGGGACGGACCCTGCGCGGAATGAGCAGTTCTTC. This encodes CASSLGTDPARNEQFF. The gene calls are TRBV18 and TRBJ2-1, with D possibly called TRBD1 or TRBD2 (5 bases each). The CDR3 runs to 16 residues. V shed 4 bases and J shed 7 bases, with 20 bases lying between them. Germline V gene lookup returns CDR1 KGHSH and CDR2 LQKENI.

Comments on this clonotype: A junction boundary mismatches the germline segment, possibly from a read error. The chain links TRBV2 to TRBJ2-1, with 10 nucleotides matching TRBD1. This CDR3 has 14 residues. Germline V lookup: CDR1 SNHLY, CDR2 FYNNEI. CDR3 nucleotide sequence: TGTGCCAGCAGTGAAGTGGGGACAGGGGACCTCCGAGAATTC. Translating gives CASSEVGTGDLREF.

In its sample, this clonotype was seen a few times. The chain carries TRBV10-3 and TRBJ2-7; D might be TRBD2 (5 bases). This CDR3 has 12 amino acids. Trimming pared 2 bases from V and 5 bases from J, leaving 7 bases between. Germline assignment: CDR1 ENHRY and CDR2 SYGVKD. The CDR3 loop reads CAISETSNEQYF. Here the CDR3 DNA reads TGTGCCATCAGTGAGACTAGTAACGAGCAGTACTTC.

The V gene is TRBV7-2, the J gene TRBJ2-3, with D perhaps matching TRBD2 (5 bases). The V gene lost 6 bases and the J gene lost 5 bases, with 15 bases spanning the gap. In germline, CDR1 is SGHTA, CDR2 FQGNSA. The CDR3 spans 14 residues. CDR3 coding DNA: TGTGCCAGCAGTTCAACTAGACCCCTAGATACGCAGTATTTT. Encoded protein: CASSSTRPLDTQYF.

The chain links TRBV29-1 to TRBJ2-2; no reliable D call. Trimming removed 4 bases at V and 3 bases at J, with 3 bases between. Germline V CDR1 and CDR2: SQVTM, ANQGSEA. CDR3 length: 11 amino acids. The CDR3 nucleotides are TGCAGCGTTGGGGACACCGGGGAGCTGTTTTTT. Amino acids: CSVGDTGELFF.

In its sample, this clonotype was seen many times. The CDR3 DNA reads TGTGCCAGCAGTCCTACTACAGGGGGCTATGGCTACACCTTC. It encodes CASSPTTGGYGYTF. The genes are TRBV28 and TRBJ1-2; TRBD1 agrees at 8 bases. The length of the CDR3 is 14 residues. The V and J ends lost 5 bases and 4 bases, in that order; junction bases with no gene match: 6. Germline CDR1 and CDR2: MDHEN and SYDVKM.

V gene TRBV6-5 combines with J gene TRBJ2-3; 9 nucleotides line up with TRBD2. After removal of 5 bases from V and 7 bases from J, the junction contained 7 bases not matched to a gene. The CDR3 runs to 14 residues. In germline, CDR1 is MNHEY, CDR2 SVGAGI. The CDR3 sequence: CASSTAGGQYTQYF. For the CDR3, the DNA is TGTGCCAGCAGTACGGCGGGGGGGCAATATACGCAGTATTTT.

The rearrangement joins TRBV9 to TRBJ1-1, with TRBD1 as a possible D gene (5 bases). Trimming shortened V by 4 bases and J by 7 bases, and 17 bases separated the two germline ends. CDR3 size: 14 residues. The germline CDR1 and CDR2 sequences are SGDLS and YYNGEE. The CDR3 nucleotides read TGTGCCAGCAGCCAGACAGTAGGGGCAGTTGAAGCTTTCTTT. It yields the protein CASSQTVGAVEAFF.

This clonotype was found a few times. The chain uses TRBV7-9 and TRBJ2-2, with 8 positions matching TRBD2. The CDR3 is 16 amino acids. V trimming: 5 bases; J trimming: 5 bases; junction bases outside the gene matches: 10. Germline V lookup: CDR1 SEHNR, CDR2 FQNEAQ (reference sequence). The CDR3 DNA follows: TGTGCCAGCAGCCCCAGCGGGAGCGTTCGTACCGGGGAGCTGTTTTTT. This encodes CASSPSGSVRTGELFF.

The rearrangement joins TRBV19 to TRBJ2-5; D assignment may be TRBD1 or TRBD2 (5 bases each). The V gene's germline CDR1 is LNHDA and CDR2 SQIVND (reference sequence). The V end was cut by 5 bases, the J end by 3 bases, with 10 bases between. The CDR3 sequence is 13 residues long. The CDR3 sequence is CASSAGTEETQYF. The DNA for the CDR3 is TGTGCCAGTAGTGCCGGGACGGAAGAGACCCAGTACTTC.

The rearrangement joins TRBV5-1 to TRBJ2-1; 9 bases are a match to TRBD2. Germline CDR1 SGHRS, CDR2 YFSETQ. CDR3 length: 14 residues. V trimming: 4 bases; J trimming: 4 bases; junction bases outside the gene matches: 3. Written as DNA, the CDR3 is TGCGCCAGCAGCGCGGGACTAGCTTACAATGAGCAGTTCTTC. Protein: CASSAGLAYNEQFF.

This chain connects TRBV6-6 to TRBJ2-7, with D perhaps matching TRBD1 (5 bases). Germline loops: CDR1 MNHNY, CDR2 SVGAGI (reference sequence). V was shortened by 11 bases and J by 3 bases, with 14 bases between the two germline ends. The CDR3 loop spans 12 amino acids. The CDR3 protein is CAASVDSYEQYF. In DNA, the CDR3 is TGTGCCGCGTCTGTAGACAGCTACGAGCAGTACTTC.

The chain is built from TRBV2 and TRBJ1-6; no definite D call. Germline CDR1 reads SNHLY; CDR2 reads FYNNEI. V lost 4 bases to trimming and J lost 4 bases, with 14 bases between them. The length of the CDR3 is 16 residues. The CDR3 DNA follows: TGTGCCAGCAGTGGCCAGTTGGCAGGATATAATTCACCCCTCCACTTT. It encodes CASSGQLAGYNSPLHF.

The chain recombines TRBV9 with TRBJ2-2; D gene ambiguous. V was trimmed by 4 bases and J by 0 bases, leaving 13 bases between them. Germline V gives CDR1 SGDLS, CDR2 YYNGEE. This CDR3 has 16 amino acids. The CDR3 DNA reads TGTGCCAGCAGCCCAAGGCCGACCCCGAACACCGGGGAGCTGTTTTTT. Its translation is CASSPRPTPNTGELFF.

This clonotype was counted ten times or more. The chain links TRBV27 to TRBJ1-1, with TRBD1 identical over 9 bases. The CDR3 extends over 14 amino acids. V lost 5 bases to trimming and J lost 5 bases; unmatched junction nucleotides: 6. Germline V gene lookup returns CDR1 MNHEY and CDR2 SMNVEV (reference sequence). The CDR3: CASSPGTGWTEAFF. The DNA of the CDR3 is TGTGCCAGCAGTCCCGGGACAGGGTGGACTGAAGCTTTCTTT.

The gene calls are TRBV7-9 and TRBJ1-4; a weak D match, TRBD1 (5 bases). V dropped 4 bases and J dropped 5 bases, with 20 bases sitting between them. The CDR3 runs to 17 residues. Per the germline V gene, CDR1 is SEHNR and CDR2 is FQNEAQ (reference sequence). CDR3 amino acids: CASSSTQGTSRNEKLFF. The CDR3 DNA reads as TGTGCCAGCAGCTCAACCCAAGGGACGTCCAGAAATGAAAAACTGTTTTTT.